The 20 T cell receptor beta chains reported below all come from one sample, sequenced in a study of technical replicates of blood from several donors. Generated by immunoSEQ multiplex PCR, the TCRdb table keeps only in-frame clones and is missing some. The sample consists of 70,000 to 95,000 clones, roughly 94% of them appearing once. The sequenced material came from T cells isolated from PBMCs. The receptors originated from a human donor in good health.

V and J are TRBV15 and TRBJ2-7; the match to TRBD1 covers 10 bases. Germline V gives CDR1 LNHNV, CDR2 YYDKDF (reference sequence). The CDR3 loop spans 16 amino acids. After removal of 0 bases from V and 6 bases from J, the junction contained 8 bases not matched to a gene. The DNA of the CDR3 is TGTGCCACCAGCAGAGAGACCCGGGACAGGGGTTCCGAGCAGTACTTC. Protein product: CATSRETRDRGSEQYF.

The CDR3 DNA sequence: TGTGCCACCAGCAGACCCCCTAGAGATACGCAGTATTTT. Its protein is CATSRPPRDTQYF. The chain is built from TRBV15 and TRBJ2-3; D call uncertain. CDR3 length: 13 residues. Trimming took 2 bases from V and 5 from J, leaving 8 bases between them. Germline V gene sequence: CDR1 LNHNV, CDR2 YYDKDF (reference sequence).

V is TRBV7-9 and J is TRBJ2-7; 8 bases fit TRBD1. This CDR3 is 13 amino acids long. The germline V gene has CDR1 SEHNR and CDR2 FQNEAQ (reference sequence). With V trimmed by 5 bases and J by 4 bases, 4 bases remained unmatched. CDR3: CASSPQGAYEQYF. The CDR3 DNA reads TGTGCCAGCAGCCCTCAGGGGGCTTACGAGCAGTACTTC.

J is TRBJ2-7 and V is TRBV6-1, with 8 bases identical to TRBD2. This CDR3 comprises 13 residues. J gave up 2 bases and V 8 bases, and 5 bases lay outside the gene matches. Germline V CDR1 and CDR2: MNHNS, SASEGT. The CDR3 region is CASGIAGPYEQYF. The CDR3 DNA reads as TGTGCCAGCGGTATAGCGGGGCCCTACGAGCAGTACTTC.

This rearrangement joins TRBV6-6 to TRBJ2-1; 8 nucleotides line up with TRBD2. CDR1 and CDR2 (germline): MNHNY, SVGAGI (reference sequence). J lost 7 bases, V lost 0 bases, and 5 bases had no gene match. This CDR3 is built from 15 residues. CDR3 sequence (DNA): TGTGCCAGCAGTTACTCCCTAGGACTAGCAAATGAGCAGTTCTTC. Encoded protein: CASSYSLGLANEQFF.

The rearrangement links TRBV7-9 to TRBJ2-7, with a possible D match to TRBD2 (6 bases). CDR3 length equals 14 residues. Between the trimmed V and J ends, which lost 2 bases and 2 bases, there was a span of 10 bases. From germline, CDR1 is SEHNR and CDR2 FQNEAQ (reference sequence). The CDR3 reads CASSLMGGAYEQYF. The CDR3 region has the DNA TGTGCCAGCAGCTTAATGGGGGGAGCCTACGAGCAGTACTTC.

The chain carries TRBV7-3 and TRBJ2-7; TRBD1 aligns across 9 bases. Germline values: CDR1 SGHTA, CDR2 FQGTGA. The CDR3 covers 16 residues. V shed 5 bases, J shed 3 bases, and the junction held 11 bases outside the gene matches. This CDR3 reads CASSRSDRGRDYEQYF. In DNA, the CDR3 is TGTGCCAGCAGCCGATCGGACAGGGGAAGAGACTACGAGCAGTACTTC.

This chain links TRBV7-9 with TRBJ1-2; D remains unclear. The V gene's germline CDR1 is SEHNR and CDR2 FQNEAQ (reference sequence). V was cut by 10 bases and J by 7 bases, with 25 bases left in between. The CDR3 covers 15 residues. CDR3: CATLGVGGGEGGYTF. DNA for the CDR3: TGTGCCACCCTTGGGGTCGGCGGAGGCGAGGGTGGCTACACCTTC. Using reference TRBV7-9 and TRBJ1-2 for the parts outside the CDR3, the full variable domain is DTGVSQNPRHKITKRGQNVTFRCDPISEHNRLYWYRQTLGQGPEFLTYFQNEAQLEKSRLLSDRFSAERPKGSFSTLEIQRTEQGDSAMYLCATLGVGGGEGGYTFGSGTRLTVV.

The chain has TRBV7-9 and TRBJ2-7; 10 positions match TRBD1. In germline, CDR1 is SEHNR, CDR2 FQNEAQ (reference sequence). This CDR3 region has 14 residues. After removal of 4 bases from V and 3 bases from J, the junction contained 3 bases not matched to a gene. The CDR3 coding sequence is TGTGCCAGCAGCTCAGGGACAGGGGACTACGAGCAGTACTTC. It specifies CASSSGTGDYEQYF.

The chain recombines TRBV2 with TRBJ1-2, with 9 bases matching TRBD1. Germline values: CDR1 SNHLY, CDR2 FYNNEI. V lost 8 bases and J lost 0; bases outside the gene matches: 7. The length of the CDR3 is 15 residues. The CDR3 is CASYGQGKSNYGYTF. The CDR3 DNA follows: TGTGCCAGCTATGGACAGGGGAAATCTAACTATGGCTACACCTTC.

The chain recombines TRBV12-5 with TRBJ2-1; TRBD1 aligns across 9 bases. The junction had 12 bases not matched to a gene; V was cut back by 8 bases and J by 7 bases. The CDR3 is made up of 15 amino acids. From germline, CDR1 is LGHNT and CDR2 FRNRAP. CDR3 coding DNA: TGTGCTAGTTCTCGCCCCCCCGGGACAGGGAATGAGCAGTTCTTC. Translation gives CASSRPPGTGNEQFF.

V and J are TRBV29-1 and TRBJ1-5; the D gene is possibly TRBD1 (6 bases). This CDR3 region has 13 residues. CDR1 and CDR2 from the germline V gene are SQVTM and ANQGSEA. The V end lost 6 bases, the J end lost 3 bases, and 12 bases lay between the germline ends. Here the CDR3 reads CSVAGGLNQPQHF. CDR3 DNA: TGCAGCGTGGCCGGGGGGCTCAATCAGCCCCAGCATTTT.

The chain is built from TRBV7-3 and TRBJ2-3; 7 nucleotides align to TRBD2. Germline V gene sequence: CDR1 SGHTA, CDR2 FQGTGA. This CDR3 has 17 amino acids. Trimming cost V 1 base and J 6 bases; bases outside gene matches: 13. The CDR3 DNA reads TGTGCCAGCAGCTTAAACCAGCTGGGGGGGAGTAAGGATACGCAGTATTTT. This encodes CASSLNQLGGSKDTQYF.

The chain combines TRBV6-5 with TRBJ1-5; a possible D gene is TRBD1 (5 bases). This CDR3 comprises 15 residues. The V gene lost 8 bases and the J gene lost 6 bases, with 20 bases spanning the gap. Germline-derived CDR1 and CDR2 are MNHEY and SVGAGI. The CDR3 DNA reads TGTGCCAGCGGACCGATCGGGGGTAGGGGTCAGCCCCAGCATTTT. This codes for CASGPIGGRGQPQHF.

J is TRBJ1-1 and V is TRBV7-9; 7 nucleotides align to TRBD1. V lost 3 bases to trimming and J lost 5 bases; unmatched junction nucleotides: 3. The CDR3 contains 13 residues. The germline V gene has CDR1 SEHNR and CDR2 FQNEAQ (reference sequence). The CDR3 sequence is CASSFRGETEAFF. CDR3 nucleotide sequence: TGTGCCAGCAGCTTCAGGGGGGAGACTGAAGCTTTCTTT.

In this sample, this clone turned up a few times. The chain uses TRBV7-9 and TRBJ1-1; D gene uncertain. The CDR3 is 16 amino acids. The germline CDR1 and CDR2 sequences are SEHNR and FQNEAQ (reference sequence). Trimming removed 5 bases from V and 4 bases from J, with 20 bases in between. CDR3 DNA: TGTGCCAGCAGCGTAGGGATTACCCGTTCGGGCACTGAAGCTTTCTTT. It is translated as CASSVGITRSGTEAFF.

V usage is TRBV9 and J usage is TRBJ2-1; D gene unclear. This CDR3 has 15 residues. Germline CDR1 and CDR2: SGDLS and YYNGEE. V lost 3 bases, J lost 7 bases, and 17 bases lay in between. CDR3 in DNA: TGTGCCAGCAGCGCTCAATTATTCGAGCTTAATGAGCAGTTCTTC. This codes for CASSAQLFELNEQFF.

V and J are TRBV29-1 and TRBJ2-4; TRBD2 aligns across 7 bases. Trimming removed 5 bases from V and 5 bases from J; junction bases left unmatched: 12. Germline-derived CDR1 and CDR2 are SQVTM and ANQGSEA. CDR3 size: 15 residues. The CDR3 protein is CSVRVAGVVENIQYF. CDR3 nucleotides: TGCAGCGTTCGGGTGGCGGGAGTGGTTGAAAACATTCAGTACTTC. The entire variable domain, with the rest obtained from reference TRBV29-1 and TRBJ2-4, is as follows: SAVISQKPSRDICQRGTSLTIQCQVDSQVTMMFWYRQQPGQSLTLIATANQGSEATYESGFVIDKFPISRPNLTFSTLTVSNMSPEDSSIYLCSVRVAGVVENIQYFGAGTRLSVL.

The chain is built from TRBV10-1 and TRBJ2-2; D is possibly TRBD1 (5 bases). Trimming took off 2 bases at V and 0 bases at J, with 13 bases between the two ends. This CDR3 contains 17 residues. The germline CDR1 and CDR2 sequences are WNHNN and SYGVQD (reference sequence). CDR3 DNA: TGCGCCAGCAGTGAGGCGTTCACAGGCTCGAACACCGGGGAGCTGTTTTTT. Protein product: CASSEAFTGSNTGELFF.

The chain has TRBV19 and TRBJ2-7, with D maybe TRBD1 (6 bases). This CDR3 spans 14 amino acids. V was cut by 2 bases and J by 0 bases, with 8 bases left in between. Germline values: CDR1 LNHDA, CDR2 SQIVND (reference sequence). The DNA of the CDR3 is TGTGCCAGTAGTATACAGGACAGCTCCTACGAGCAGTACTTC. Translation gives CASSIQDSSYEQYF.